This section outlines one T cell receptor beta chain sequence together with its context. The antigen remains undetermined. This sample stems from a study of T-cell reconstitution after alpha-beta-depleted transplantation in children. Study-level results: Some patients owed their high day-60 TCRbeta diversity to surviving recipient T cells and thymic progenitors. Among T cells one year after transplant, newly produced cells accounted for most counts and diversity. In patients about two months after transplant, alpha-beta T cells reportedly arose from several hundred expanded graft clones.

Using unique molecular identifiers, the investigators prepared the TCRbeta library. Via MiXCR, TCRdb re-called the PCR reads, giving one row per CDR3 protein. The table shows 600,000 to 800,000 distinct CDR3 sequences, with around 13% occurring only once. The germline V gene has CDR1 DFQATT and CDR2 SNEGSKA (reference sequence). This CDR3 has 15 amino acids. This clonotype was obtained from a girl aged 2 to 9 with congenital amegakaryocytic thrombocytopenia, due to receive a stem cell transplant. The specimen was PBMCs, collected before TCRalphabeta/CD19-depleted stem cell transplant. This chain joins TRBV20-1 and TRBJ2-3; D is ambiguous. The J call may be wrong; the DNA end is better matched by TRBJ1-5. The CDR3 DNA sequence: TGCAGTGCTAGAGATCGGACGGGAGAAACAGATACGCAGCATTTT. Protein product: CSARDRTGETDTQHF.